The present T cell receptor (beta chain) was sequenced within a study of blood T cell repertoires in COVID-19. Turning to the study itself: Some COVID-19 samples were acute and others convalescent; all came from the United States, Italy and Spain.

Only in-frame clones appear in the TCRdb table, and some are missing; sequencing was by immunoSEQ multiplex PCR. The data show about 100,000 clones, around four fifths seen once. The CDR3 runs to 16 residues. Trimming at V came to 5 bases and at J to 2 bases, leaving 9 bases not matched to a gene. The germline CDR1 and CDR2 sequences are SNHLY and FYNNEI. This clone was recorded once. The TCR comes from a man in his fifties or sixties with active or convalescent COVID-19. V gene TRBV2 combines with J gene TRBJ2-7; 10 positions agree with TRBD2. Sequenced: peripheral blood. As DNA, the CDR3 is TGTGCCAGCAGTCCCAGGACTAGCGGTGGTGCCTACGAGCAGTACTTC. This codes for CASSPRTSGGAYEQYF. The full variable domain, its missing parts supplied by reference TRBV2 and TRBJ2-7, is EPEVTQTPSHQVTQMGQEVILRCVPISNHLYFYWYRQILGQKVEFLVSFYNNEISEKSEIFDDQFSVERPDGSNFTLKIRSTKLEDSAMYFCASSPRTSGGAYEQYFGPGTRLTVT.